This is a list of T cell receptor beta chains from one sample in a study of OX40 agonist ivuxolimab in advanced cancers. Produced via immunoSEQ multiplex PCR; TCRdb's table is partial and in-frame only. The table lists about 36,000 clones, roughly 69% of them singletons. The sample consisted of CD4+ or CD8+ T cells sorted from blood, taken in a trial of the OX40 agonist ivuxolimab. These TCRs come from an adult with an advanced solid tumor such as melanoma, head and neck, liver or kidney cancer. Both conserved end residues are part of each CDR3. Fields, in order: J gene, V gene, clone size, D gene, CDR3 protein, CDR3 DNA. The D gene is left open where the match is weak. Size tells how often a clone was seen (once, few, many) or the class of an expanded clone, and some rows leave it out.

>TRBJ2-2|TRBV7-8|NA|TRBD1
CASSSAGGRAGELFF
TGTGCCAGCAGCTCGGCAGGGGGCAGGGCCGGGGAGCTGTTTTTT
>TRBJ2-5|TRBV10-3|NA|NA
CAISDGAGLETQYF
TGTGCCATCAGTGATGGGGCGGGGTTGGAGACCCAGTACTTC
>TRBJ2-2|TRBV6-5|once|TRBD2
CATQTSVNTGELFF
TGTGCCACCCAGACTAGCGTGAACACCGGGGAGCTGTTTTTT
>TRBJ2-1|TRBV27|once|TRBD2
CASRLAGAYNEQFF
TGTGCCAGCAGATTAGCGGGGGCTTACAATGAGCAGTTCTTC
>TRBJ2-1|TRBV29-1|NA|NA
CSAFNNEQFF
TGCAGCGCCTTTAACAATGAGCAGTTCTTC
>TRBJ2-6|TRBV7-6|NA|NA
CASSFGPGGGQSSVLTF
TGTGCCAGCAGCTTTGGGCCGGGCGGGGGCCAGAGTAGCGTCCTGACTTTC
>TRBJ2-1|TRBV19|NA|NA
CASSIENRRNNEQFF
TGTGCCAGTAGTATAGAGAACAGGAGAAACAATGAGCAGTTCTTC
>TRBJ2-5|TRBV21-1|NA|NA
CASSPASGIQETQYF
TGTGCCAGCAGTCCCGCTAGCGGGATTCAAGAGACCCAGTACTTC
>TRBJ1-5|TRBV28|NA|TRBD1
CASSPSRTGGNQPQHF
TGTGCCAGCAGTCCCTCCCGGACAGGGGGCAATCAGCCCCAGCATTTT
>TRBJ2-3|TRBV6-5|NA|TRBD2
CASSYSSGVGTDTQYF
TGTGCCAGCAGTTACTCTAGCGGGGTAGGCACAGATACGCAGTATTTT
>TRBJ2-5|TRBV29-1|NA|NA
CSVEYGGRETQYF
TGCAGCGTTGAATATGGGGGCAGAGAGACCCAGTACTTC
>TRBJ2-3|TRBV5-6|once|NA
CASSYLGPDSTDTQYF
TGTGCCAGCAGCTACTTAGGGCCCGACAGCACAGATACGCAGTATTTT
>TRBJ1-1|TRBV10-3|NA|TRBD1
CATQKTGGEAEAFF
TGTGCCACCCAGAAAACAGGGGGAGAGGCTGAAGCTTTCTTT
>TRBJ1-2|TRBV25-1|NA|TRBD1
CASSDGTVGYTF
TGTGCCAGCAGTGACGGGACAGTGGGCTACACCTTC
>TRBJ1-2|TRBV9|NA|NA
CASSPPGFGYTF
TGTGCCAGCAGCCCGCCCGGGTTTGGCTACACCTTC
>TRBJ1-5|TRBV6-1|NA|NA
CASIWGVGQPQHF
TGTGCCAGCATATGGGGGGTGGGTCAGCCCCAGCATTTT
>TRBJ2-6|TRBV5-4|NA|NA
CASSLGGTYSGANVLTF
TGTGCCAGCAGCTTGGGTGGCACCTACTCTGGGGCCAACGTCCTGACTTTC
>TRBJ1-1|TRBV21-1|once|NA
CASSKARLARRYTEAFF
TGTGCCAGCAGCAAAGCGCGGCTGGCACGAAGGTACACTGAAGCTTTCTTT
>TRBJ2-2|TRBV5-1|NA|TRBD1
CASSLVGRQGTGELFF
TGCGCCAGCAGCTTGGTGGGCAGACAGGGAACCGGGGAGCTGTTTTTT
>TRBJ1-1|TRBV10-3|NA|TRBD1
CAISESRDRGTEAFF
TGTGCCATCAGTGAGTCGAGGGACAGAGGGACTGAAGCTTTCTTT
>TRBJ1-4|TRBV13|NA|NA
CASSSRGRKLFF
TGTGCCAGCAGCTCCCGTGGTCGAAAACTGTTTTTT
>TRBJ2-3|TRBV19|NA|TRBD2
CASRRLAGGRGDTQYF
TGTGCCAGTAGGAGACTAGCGGGGGGGCGCGGAGATACGCAGTATTTT
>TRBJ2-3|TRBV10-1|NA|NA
CASSVMAGTDTQYF
TGCGCCAGCAGTGTTATGGCGGGCACAGATACGCAGTATTTT
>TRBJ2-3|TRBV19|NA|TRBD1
CASSSRAGGPDTQYF
TGTGCCAGTAGTTCACGGGCAGGGGGCCCAGATACGCAGTATTTT
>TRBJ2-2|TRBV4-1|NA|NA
CASSQEIGELFF
TGCGCCAGCAGCCAAGAAATCGGGGAGCTGTTTTTT
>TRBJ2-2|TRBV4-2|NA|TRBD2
CASSLMAGGTGELFF
TGTGCCAGCAGCTTGATGGCGGGGGGCACCGGGGAGCTGTTTTTT
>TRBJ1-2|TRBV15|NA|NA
CATSRDLAPSNYGYTF
TGTGCCACCAGCAGAGATCTGGCACCCTCTAACTATGGCTACACCTTC
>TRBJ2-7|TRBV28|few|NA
CASSSPGGGYEQYF
TGTGCCAGCAGTTCCCCAGGTGGTGGCTACGAGCAGTACTTC
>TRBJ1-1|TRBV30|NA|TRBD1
CAWRAIDRDDAEAFF
TGTGCCTGGAGGGCCATCGACAGGGACGATGCTGAAGCTTTCTTT
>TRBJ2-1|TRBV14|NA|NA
CASSQGVEQFF
TGTGCCAGCAGCCAAGGGGTGGAGCAGTTCTTC
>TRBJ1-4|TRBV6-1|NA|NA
CASSDREKLFF
TGTGCCAGCAGTGACAGAGAAAAACTGTTTTTT
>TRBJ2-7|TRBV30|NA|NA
CAWSVLRPSSYEQYF
TGTGCCTGGAGTGTACTTAGGCCTTCCTCCTACGAGCAGTACTTC
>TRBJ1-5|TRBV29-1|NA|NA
CSVEEYSNQLQHF
TGCAGCGTTGAGGAATATAGCAATCAGCTCCAGCATTTT
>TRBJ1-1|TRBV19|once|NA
CASRSFLGATEAFF
TGTGCCAGTAGGTCTTTTCTCGGGGCCACTGAAGCTTTCTTT
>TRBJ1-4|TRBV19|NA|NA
CASSRGSLGWGDEKLFF
TGTGCCAGTAGTCGGGGGTCCTTGGGCTGGGGGGATGAAAAACTGTTTTTT
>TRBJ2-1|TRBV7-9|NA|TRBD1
CASGRTGYNEQFF
TGTGCCAGCGGACGGACAGGCTACAATGAGCAGTTCTTC
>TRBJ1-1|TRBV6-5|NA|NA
CASSYLGEAFF
TGTGCCAGCAGTTACTTGGGGGAAGCTTTCTTT
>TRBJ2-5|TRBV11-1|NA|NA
CASSAAGGSETQYF
TGTGCCAGCAGCGCCGCTGGAGGTTCTGAGACCCAGTACTTC
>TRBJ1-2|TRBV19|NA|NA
CASSIVQGRSYNGYTF
TGTGCCAGTAGTATTGTTCAGGGGAGGTCTTATAATGGCTACACCTTC
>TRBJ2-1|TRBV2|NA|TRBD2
CASSPRTSGGAEQFF
TGTGCCAGCAGTCCACGGACTAGCGGGGGGGCCGAGCAGTTCTTC
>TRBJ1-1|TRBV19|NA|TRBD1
CASSTGGLTEAFF
TGTGCCAGTAGTACAGGGGGCCTGACTGAAGCTTTCTTT
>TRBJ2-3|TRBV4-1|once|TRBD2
CASSQPAGGPEDTQYF
TGCGCCAGCAGCCAACCGGCGGGGGGGCCAGAAGATACGCAGTATTTT
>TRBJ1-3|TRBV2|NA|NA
CASSDSRAAGNTIYF
TGTGCCAGCAGTGATAGCAGGGCGGCTGGAAACACCATATATTTT
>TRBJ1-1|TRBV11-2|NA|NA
CASSLVRDTEAFF
TGTGCCAGCAGCTTAGTAAGGGATACTGAAGCTTTCTTT
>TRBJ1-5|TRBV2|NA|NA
CASRQSPGTVYQPQHF
TGTGCCAGCAGGCAATCACCGGGCACAGTGTATCAGCCCCAGCATTTT
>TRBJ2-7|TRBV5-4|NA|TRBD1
CASSRDREYEQYF
TGTGCCAGCAGCCGGGACAGGGAATACGAGCAGTACTTC
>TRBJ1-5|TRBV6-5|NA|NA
CATRQTLNQPQHF
TGTGCCACCCGACAGACACTTAATCAGCCCCAGCATTTT
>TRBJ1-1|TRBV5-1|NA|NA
CASSLAENTEAFF
TGCGCCAGCAGCTTGGCCGAGAACACTGAAGCTTTCTTT
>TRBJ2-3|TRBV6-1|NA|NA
CASSEQTVVSTDTQYF
TGTGCCAGCAGTGAACAAACAGTGGTTAGCACAGATACGCAGTATTTT
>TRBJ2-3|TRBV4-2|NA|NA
CASSQGRSTDTQYF
TGTGCCAGCAGCCAAGGGCGAAGCACAGATACGCAGTATTTT